This is a list of T cell receptor beta chains from one sample in a study of blood T cell repertoires in COVID-19. The protocol was immunoSEQ multiplex PCR, while the TCRdb copy is restricted to in-frame clones and leaves out a portion. This sample yields 140,000 or so clones, of which roughly 79% are seen a single time; 1.5% to 2.5% belongs to the top ten. The specimen sequenced was peripheral blood. The source is a woman aged 60 to 75 with acute or convalescent COVID-19. Each CDR3 is given with its conserved first and last residue. Fields, in order: clone size, V gene, J gene, D gene, CDR3 DNA, CDR3 protein. D genes are given only for firm matches. Size tells how often a clone was seen (once, few, many) or the class of an expanded clone, and some rows leave it out.

once	TRBV19	TRBJ1-1	.	TGTGCCAGTAGTATAGGAAACAGAGTGAACACTGAAGCTTTCTTT	CASSIGNRVNTEAFF
.	TRBV19	TRBJ2-2	.	TGTGCCAGTTCCCGTTTGTCCGGGGAGCTGTTTTTT	CASSRLSGELFF
.	TRBV3-1/TRBV3-2	TRBJ1-2	.	TGTGCCAGCAGCCAAGATCACAGCACAGGGCCCTATGGCTACACCTTC	CASSQDHSTGPYGYTF
few	TRBV6-5	TRBJ2-7	TRBD1	TGTGCCAGCAGTCGTCCCGGGACAGGGGGCGAGCAGTACTTC	CASSRPGTGGEQYF
.	TRBV6-5	TRBJ1-5	.	TGTGCCAGCACCCGACAGGGCAATCAGCCCCAGCATTTT	CASTRQGNQPQHF
few	TRBV24-1	TRBJ1-2	.	TGTGCCACCAGTGATAGTGGAGCTAACTATGGCTACACCTTC	CATSDSGANYGYTF
few	TRBV5-1	TRBJ1-1	.	TGCGCCAGCAGCTTGGCTAAGGGACTACTGAACACTGAAGCTTTCTTT	CASSLAKGLLNTEAFF
.	TRBV28	TRBJ1-1	.	TGTGCCAGCAGTTGGGGCCCAGGGAACACTGAAGCTTTCTTT	CASSWGPGNTEAFF
.	TRBV7-3	TRBJ2-1	TRBD2	TGTGCCAGCAGCTTAAAAGCTCCGGGACTATCTCACAATGAGCAGTTCTTC	CASSLKAPGLSHNEQFF
.	TRBV4-1	TRBJ2-5	.	TGCGCCAGCAGCCAAGGCCCCCTAAACCAAGAGACCCAGTACTTC	CASSQGPLNQETQYF
.	TRBV30	TRBJ2-5	.	TGTGCCTGGAGTGAGTCCAGGGAGACCCAGTACTTC	CAWSESRETQYF
.	TRBV15	TRBJ2-2	.	TGTGCCACCAGCAGAGTGATTCCTGAGGGCGGGGAGCTGTTTTTT	CATSRVIPEGGELFF
few	TRBV7-9	TRBJ1-5	.	TGTGCCAGCAGCTTAGGATCGGGGTACAATCAGCCCCAGCATTTT	CASSLGSGYNQPQHF
.	TRBV11-1	TRBJ2-7	.	TGTGCCAGCAGCTTAAGGCGAAGCGGATTCACCTACGAGCAGTACTTC	CASSLRRSGFTYEQYF
.	TRBV5-6	TRBJ1-5	TRBD1	TGTGCCAGCAGCGCCCTCCCGACAGGGCTCCAGCATTTT	CASSALPTGLQHF
once	TRBV6-5	TRBJ2-3	.	TGTGCCAGCAGTTACGGGGCGATCACAGATACGCAGTATTTT	CASSYGAITDTQYF
few	TRBV6-6	TRBJ1-2	.	TGTGCCAGCAGTCCCCCCAGGGTTGAAGGCTACACCTTC	CASSPPRVEGYTF
.	TRBV5-1	TRBJ1-1	.	TGCGCCAGCAGCTTGGCCCCGGTGAACACTGAAGCTTTCTTT	CASSLAPVNTEAFF
few	TRBV7-7	TRBJ2-3	.	TGTGCTAGCAGCTTTCGGGAATCGGGTACGCAGTATTTT	CASSFRESGTQYF
.	TRBV5-1	TRBJ2-1	.	TGCGCCAGCAGCTTGGCGGTTCTGGGCTACGGGGATGAGCAGTTCTTC	CASSLAVLGYGDEQFF